The 28 T cell receptor beta chains below all came from one sample that was sequenced in a study of blood T cell repertoires in COVID-19. Sequenced by immunoSEQ multiplex PCR; TCRdb stores in-frame clones only, minus some. The sample yields approximately 230,000 clones, around 82% seen once. The specimen was peripheral blood. Receptors originate from an elderly woman with active or convalescent COVID-19.

This chain joins TRBV10-3 and TRBJ1-2, with D tentatively TRBD1 (5 bases). Trimming pared 7 bases from V and 5 bases from J, leaving 17 bases between. Germline V gene data show CDR1 as ENHRY and CDR2 as SYGVKD. This CDR3 comprises 14 residues. The chain's CDR3 is CAITSLTENYGYTF. The CDR3 DNA is TGTGCCATCACCTCGTTGACAGAAAATTATGGCTACACCTTC.

A single count supports this clone. The chain couples TRBV2 to TRBJ2-1; the D gene is possibly TRBD1 (5 bases). The germline V gene encodes CDR1 SNHLY and CDR2 FYNNEI. The CDR3 is 15 residues long. The V end was cut by 5 bases, the J end by 3 bases, with 14 bases between. The CDR3 is CASSSRAIGYNEQFF. DNA of the CDR3: TGTGCCAGCAGTTCCAGGGCTATCGGCTACAATGAGCAGTTCTTC.

This sequence joins TRBV2 and TRBJ1-5; D is uncertain. Trimming shortened V by 4 bases and J by 0 bases, and 4 bases separated the two germline ends. This CDR3 has 13 residues. CDR1 is SNHLY and CDR2 is FYNNEI in the germline V gene. As DNA, the CDR3 is TGTGCCAGCAGTGGCGATAGCAATCAGCCCCAGCATTTT. Translated: CASSGDSNQPQHF. Supplemented by reference TRBV2 and TRBJ1-5, the full variable domain reads EPEVTQTPSHQVTQMGQEVILRCVPISNHLYFYWYRQILGQKVEFLVSFYNNEISEKSEIFDDQFSVERPDGSNFTLKIRSTKLEDSAMYFCASSGDSNQPQHFGDGTRLSIL.

The rearrangement links TRBV5-1 to TRBJ2-6; TRBD2 aligns across 8 bases. V was pared by 2 bases and J by 2 bases, with 6 bases of the junction left unmatched. Germline V gene lookup returns CDR1 SGHRS and CDR2 YFSETQ. The CDR3 runs 17 residues. This CDR3 is CASSFWKRGTGANVLTF. In nucleotides, the CDR3 is TGCGCCAGCAGCTTTTGGAAGCGGGGGACTGGGGCCAACGTCCTGACTTTC.

The DNA for the CDR3 is TGTGCCAGCAGTGAAATACAGAACGTTAATTCACCCCTCCACTTT. The encoded protein is CASSEIQNVNSPLHF. This chain uses TRBV2 with TRBJ1-6, with no clear D. Germline V gene lookup returns CDR1 SNHLY and CDR2 FYNNEI. The CDR3 spans 15 residues. Trimming left V 2 bases short and J 6 bases short, with 11 bases between.

The V call is TRBV5-1, the J call TRBJ2-7; a possible D gene is TRBD2 (6 bases). The CDR3 loop spans 15 amino acids. The V end was cut by 4 bases, the J end by 3 bases, with 17 bases between. CDR1 and CDR2 (germline): SGHRS, YFSETQ. The CDR3 region is CASSPLSWRGYEQYF. The DNA for the CDR3 is TGCGCCAGCAGCCCGCTTTCGTGGCGGGGCTACGAGCAGTACTTC.

The V and J genes are TRBV6-2 or TRBV6-3 and TRBJ2-3; a weak D match, TRBD1 (5 bases). The CDR3 covers 16 residues. Germline CDR1 MNHEY, CDR2 SVGEGT. Trimming took off 0 bases at V and 3 bases at J, with 13 bases between the two ends. CDR3 coding DNA: TGTGCCAGCAGTTACTCGAAGCAGGGTTGGACAGATACGCAGTATTTT. The encoded protein is CASSYSKQGWTDTQYF.

This clone was seen a few times. Other nucleotide sequences in the sample specify the same CDR3. The chain recombines TRBV4-1 with TRBJ1-1; possibly TRBD1 for D (5 bases). The CDR3 contains 15 residues. Germline lookup yields CDR1 MGHRA and CDR2 YSYEKL. Deletions cut 0 bases from V and 3 bases from J, with 11 bases between. In DNA, the CDR3 is TGCGCCAGCAGCCAAGATTGGAGGGGCGACACTGAAGCTTTCTTT. As protein: CASSQDWRGDTEAFF.

The chain has TRBV10-3 and TRBJ1-4; 7 nucleotides agree with TRBD1. The CDR3 spans 13 residues. In germline, CDR1 is ENHRY, CDR2 SYGVKD. The V gene end was trimmed by 10 bases and the J gene end by 3 bases; junction bases not matched to a gene: 5. CDR3 coding DNA: TGTGCCACAAAGGGGGCGTCTAATGAAAAACTGTTTTTT. Residues: CATKGASNEKLFF.

V is TRBV29-1 and J is TRBJ1-1; D is unresolved. Trimming removed 0 bases at V and 10 bases at J, with 12 bases between. This CDR3 is built from 12 residues. The germline CDR1 and CDR2 sequences are SQVTM and ANQGSEA. CDR3 residues: CSVEDHGVLAFF. The CDR3 bases are TGCAGCGTTGAAGATCACGGGGTGTTAGCTTTCTTT.

J is TRBJ2-2 and V is TRBV7-8, with 10 positions matching TRBD2. Per germline, CDR1 SGHVS and CDR2 FQNEAQ. Losses at the gene ends were 4 bases for V and 3 bases for J; bases not matched to a gene: 5. This CDR3 is 16 amino acids long. The CDR3 sequence: CASSSRTSGDTGELFF. The CDR3 nucleotides are TGTGCCAGCAGCTCAAGGACTAGCGGTGACACCGGGGAGCTGTTTTTT.

This clone has just a few counts. The rearrangement uses TRBV27 and TRBJ1-5, with D uncertain. CDR1 and CDR2 from the germline V gene are MNHEY and SMNVEV (reference sequence). The CDR3 has 15 amino acids. Trimming took 3 bases from V and 0 from J, leaving 9 bases between them. CDR3: CASSFSGNSNQPQHF. CDR3 DNA: TGTGCCAGCAGTTTTTCGGGGAATAGCAATCAGCCCCAGCATTTT.

The genes are TRBV5-1 and TRBJ2-3; 11 positions agree with TRBD2. The length of the CDR3 is 16 residues. The junction had 7 bases not matched to a gene; V was cut back by 5 bases and J by 2 bases. Per the germline V gene, CDR1 is SGHRS and CDR2 is YFSETQ. The CDR3 region has the DNA TGCGCCAGCAGGGACGGGACTAGCGGAACCACAGATACGCAGTATTTT. It codes for CASRDGTSGTTDTQYF.

The CDR3 sequence is CASSAGPYNEQFF. In nucleotides, the CDR3 is TGTGCCAGCTCAGCAGGGCCCTACAATGAGCAGTTCTTC. The rearrangement joins TRBV19 to TRBJ2-1; perhaps TRBD1 as D (5 bases). Germline V CDR1 and CDR2: LNHDA, SQIVND (reference sequence). The V end lost 9 bases, the J end lost 2 bases, and 11 bases lay between the germline ends. The CDR3 loop spans 13 amino acids.

The chain uses TRBV6-5 and TRBJ1-6, with D tentatively TRBD1 (5 bases). CDR3 size: 12 residues. V was cut by 2 bases and J by 9 bases, with 5 bases left in between. Germline assignment: CDR1 MNHEY and CDR2 SVGAGI. CDR3 coding DNA: TGTGCCAGCAGTTACGGGGCTTCACCCCTCCACTTT. It translates to CASSYGASPLHF.

This chain joins TRBV24-1 and TRBJ1-2; D uncertain. The CDR3 is made up of 14 amino acids. The germline V gene encodes CDR1 KGHDR and CDR2 SFDVKD. V lost 1 base, J lost 1 base, and 6 bases lay in between. The CDR3 here is CATSDFGINYGYTF. CDR3 bases: TGTGCCACCAGTGATTTCGGGATTAACTATGGCTACACCTTC.

The V gene is TRBV28, the J gene TRBJ1-6, with D unclear. CDR1 is MDHEN, CDR2 SYDVKM, per germline. V was clipped by 6 bases and J by 8 bases, with 11 bases between them. The CDR3 is made up of 13 amino acids. CDR3 loop: CASRSLAYSPLHF. The CDR3 nucleotides are TGTGCCAGCAGGAGTTTAGCCTATTCACCCCTCCACTTT.

The rearrangement uses TRBV6-6 and TRBJ1-3, with 10 bases that match TRBD1. This CDR3 has 15 amino acids. The junction had 4 bases not matched to a gene; V was cut back by 6 bases and J by 2 bases. Germline-derived CDR1 and CDR2 are MNHNY and SVGAGI (reference sequence). The CDR3 DNA reads as TGTGCCAGCAGCTACGACAGGGGGCCTGGAAACACCATATATTTT. This sequence encodes CASSYDRGPGNTIYF.

CDR3 amino acids: CASSWANRDSYGYTF. CDR3 sequence (DNA): TGTGCCAGCAGCTGGGCAAACCGGGACAGTTATGGCTACACCTTC. The V gene is TRBV5-4, the J gene TRBJ1-2; 7 nucleotides line up with TRBD1. Germline V gene sequence: CDR1 SGHNT, CDR2 YYREEE (reference sequence). V trimming: 3 bases; J trimming: 5 bases; junction bases outside the gene matches: 10. The CDR3 consists of 15 residues. Filled out from reference TRBV5-4 and TRBJ1-2, the complete variable domain reads ETGVTQSPTHLIKTRGQQVTLRCSSQSGHNTVSWYQQALGQGPQFIFQYYREEENGRGNFPPRFSGLQFPNYSSELNVNALELDDSALYLCASSWANRDSYGYTFGSGTRLTVV.

J is TRBJ1-2 and V is TRBV6-5; D remains unclear. The CDR3 covers 14 residues. V lost 6 bases, J lost 5 bases, and 16 bases lay in between. Germline lookup yields CDR1 MNHEY and CDR2 SVGAGI. In DNA form, the CDR3 reads TGTGCCAGCAGGCGCCGGGGAGCATTGTATGGCTACACCTTC. Translation gives CASRRRGALYGYTF.

This chain connects TRBV4-2 to TRBJ2-7, with TRBD1 matching 7 bases. Per the germline V gene, CDR1 is LGHNA and CDR2 is YNFKEQ. The V and J ends lost 0 bases and 5 bases, in that order; junction bases with no gene match: 10. The CDR3 runs to 16 residues. This CDR3 is CASSQDTRNRGNEQYF. Here the CDR3 DNA reads TGTGCCAGCAGCCAAGATACAAGGAACAGGGGCAACGAGCAGTACTTC.

The V and J genes are TRBV2 and TRBJ2-2; a weak D match, TRBD2 (6 bases). Germline values: CDR1 SNHLY, CDR2 FYNNEI. V was shortened by 7 bases and J by 3 bases, with 18 bases between the two germline ends. The length of the CDR3 is 16 residues. The CDR3 sequence: CASIRLDFGDTGELFF. CDR3 nucleotides: TGTGCCAGCATTCGACTAGATTTTGGTGACACCGGGGAGCTGTTTTTT.

This clone was detected only a few times. This chain links TRBV7-2 with TRBJ1-4; no clear D gene. Trimming pared 5 bases from V and 7 bases from J, leaving 17 bases between. This CDR3 region has 15 residues. Germline CDR1 and CDR2: SGHTA and FQGNSA. CDR3 region: CASSLREGWGEKLFF. DNA for the CDR3: TGTGCCAGCAGCCTACGAGAGGGTTGGGGTGAAAAACTGTTTTTT.

The chain recombines TRBV19 with TRBJ1-2, with 9 positions matching TRBD1. Trimming removed 7 bases from V and 3 bases from J; junction bases left unmatched: 6. This CDR3 is 14 amino acids long. Germline V gene lookup returns CDR1 LNHDA and CDR2 SQIVND (reference sequence). CDR3 protein: CASTRTGDYYGYTF. The CDR3 DNA follows: TGTGCCAGTACCAGGACAGGGGATTACTATGGCTACACCTTC.

V is TRBV9 and J is TRBJ1-2, with D possibly being TRBD1 (5 bases). The germline CDR1 and CDR2 sequences are SGDLS and YYNGEE. This CDR3 comprises 13 residues. Trimming cost V 2 bases and J 4 bases, with 9 bases left between them. The CDR3 nucleotides read TGTGCCAGCAGCGTGGGGGGGGGCTATGGCTACACCTTC. This sequence encodes CASSVGGGYGYTF.

The rearrangement uses TRBV6-1 and TRBJ1-2; D unclear. The CDR3 length is 13 residues. Per germline, CDR1 MNHNS and CDR2 SASEGT. Trimming pared 2 bases from V and 8 bases from J, leaving 12 bases between. CDR3: CASSEHAQRGYTF. CDR3 DNA sequence: TGTGCCAGCAGTGAACACGCCCAGCGAGGCTACACCTTC.

V and J are TRBV2 and TRBJ1-5, with TRBD1 matching 7 bases. There are 15 residues in the CDR3. V lost 7 bases, J lost 3 bases, and 9 bases stayed unmatched. The germline V gene has CDR1 SNHLY and CDR2 FYNNEI. The CDR3 DNA sequence: TGTGCCAGCAATAGGGACAGTGAGATCAATCAGCCCCAGCATTTT. It specifies CASNRDSEINQPQHF.

The gene calls are TRBV6-5 and TRBJ1-4; the match to TRBD1 covers 7 bases. The V segment lost 6 bases and the J segment 0 bases; nucleotides outside the gene matches: 4. This CDR3 spans 15 amino acids. Germline assignment: CDR1 MNHEY and CDR2 SVGAGI. The CDR3 nucleotides are TGTGCCAGCAGCAGGGGGGCGACAACTAATGAAAAACTGTTTTTT. Its protein is CASSRGATTNEKLFF.